This is a list of T cell receptor beta chains from one sample in a study of shared clonotypes between healthy human individuals. Libraries were prepared by immunoSEQ multiplex PCR; TCRdb keeps only in-frame clonotypes and omits some of them. The data show roughly 2.2 million clones, over 90% seen once. The source material was naive CD4+ T cells from PBMCs. The receptors were sampled from a man aged 18-30 years in good health. Some clones in this sample may be carry-over from other donors' samples. CDR3s include the opening cysteine and the closing phenylalanine or tryptophan. The D gene is left open where the match is weak. Some rows mark clone size as missing; the rest say once, few, many or name a class of expanded clone.

clone_size: NA; d_call: NA; j_call: TRBJ1-1; v_call: TRBV7-9; cdr3_aa: CASSLVGTFLEAFF; cdr3_nt: TGTGCCAGCAGCTTAGTGGGGACGTTCCTCGAAGCTTTCTTT
clone_size: NA; d_call: NA; j_call: TRBJ1-2; v_call: TRBV25-1; cdr3_aa: CASSEGSTATNYGYTF; cdr3_nt: TGTGCCAGCAGTGAAGGGAGTACAGCGACTAACTATGGCTACACCTTC
clone_size: NA; d_call: TRBD2; j_call: TRBJ2-7; v_call: TRBV4-1; cdr3_aa: CASSHPLSGRARYEQYF; cdr3_nt: TGCGCCAGCAGCCACCCCCTAAGCGGGAGGGCCCGCTACGAGCAGTACTTC
clone_size: NA; d_call: TRBD1; j_call: TRBJ2-2; v_call: TRBV6-1; cdr3_aa: CASSLQGSYTGELFF; cdr3_nt: TGTGCCAGCAGCCTACAGGGGTCTTACACCGGGGAGCTGTTTTTT
clone_size: once; d_call: NA; j_call: TRBJ2-2; v_call: TRBV28; cdr3_aa: CASRKPGTTGELFF; cdr3_nt: TGTGCCAGCAGGAAACCCGGGACGACCGGGGAGCTGTTTTTT
clone_size: NA; d_call: NA; j_call: TRBJ1-4; v_call: TRBV4-2; cdr3_aa: CASSPGPGSAWEKLFF; cdr3_nt: TGTGCCAGCAGCCCGGGTCCAGGTTCTGCTTGGGAAAAACTGTTTTTT
clone_size: NA; d_call: NA; j_call: TRBJ2-1; v_call: TRBV28; cdr3_aa: CASRLAGQAYNEQFF; cdr3_nt: TGTGCCAGCCGTCTGGCTGGCCAGGCCTACAATGAGCAGTTCTTC
clone_size: NA; d_call: NA; j_call: TRBJ1-5; v_call: TRBV7-2; cdr3_aa: CASSSKGRNSNQPQHF; cdr3_nt: TGTGCCAGCAGCTCTAAGGGCAGAAATAGCAATCAGCCCCAGCATTTT
clone_size: NA; d_call: NA; j_call: TRBJ1-1; v_call: TRBV5-1; cdr3_aa: CASSVWGQGNEAFF; cdr3_nt: TGCGCCAGCAGCGTATGGGGTCAGGGAAATGAAGCTTTCTTT
clone_size: NA; d_call: NA; j_call: TRBJ1-2; v_call: TRBV7-3; cdr3_aa: CASSFGPDAYGYTF; cdr3_nt: TGTGCCAGCAGCTTCGGACCGGACGCCTATGGCTACACCTTC
clone_size: NA; d_call: NA; j_call: TRBJ2-1; v_call: TRBV2; cdr3_aa: CASVRTPGYNEQFF; cdr3_nt: TGTGCCAGCGTAAGGACGCCCGGGTACAATGAGCAGTTCTTC
clone_size: NA; d_call: NA; j_call: TRBJ1-5; v_call: TRBV15; cdr3_aa: CATSRGRGRDQNQPQHF; cdr3_nt: TGTGCCACCAGCAGAGGTAGAGGACGGGACCAAAACCAGCCCCAGCATTTT
clone_size: NA; d_call: TRBD1; j_call: TRBJ2-7; v_call: TRBV5-8; cdr3_aa: CASRSAVQGANEQYF; cdr3_nt: TGTGCCAGCAGGTCTGCTGTTCAGGGGGCGAACGAGCAGTACTTC
clone_size: NA; d_call: TRBD1; j_call: TRBJ1-4; v_call: TRBV27; cdr3_aa: CASSLRRTGAGEKLFF; cdr3_nt: TGTGCCAGCAGTTTACGGAGGACAGGGGCGGGTGAAAAACTGTTTTTT
clone_size: NA; d_call: TRBD2; j_call: TRBJ2-1; v_call: TRBV5-1; cdr3_aa: CASSQLAGGPDEQFF; cdr3_nt: TGCGCCAGCAGCCAGCTAGCGGGAGGGCCAGATGAGCAGTTCTTC
clone_size: once; d_call: NA; j_call: TRBJ1-2; v_call: TRBV9; cdr3_aa: CASSVDGNRGYTF; cdr3_nt: TGTGCCAGCAGCGTAGATGGCAACCGGGGCTACACCTTC
clone_size: NA; d_call: TRBD2; j_call: TRBJ2-4; v_call: TRBV4-1; cdr3_aa: CASSQMGLAGDVLGKNIQYF; cdr3_nt: TGCGCCAGCAGCCAAATGGGACTAGCGGGAGACGTTCTCGGCAAAAACATTCAGTACTTC
clone_size: NA; d_call: NA; j_call: TRBJ2-5; v_call: TRBV28; cdr3_aa: CASRYVNSRETQYF; cdr3_nt: TGTGCCAGCAGATACGTGAACTCAAGGGAGACCCAGTACTTC
clone_size: NA; d_call: NA; j_call: TRBJ2-5; v_call: TRBV12-5; cdr3_aa: CASGLGRPGTEGETQYF; cdr3_nt: TGTGCTAGTGGTTTGGGACGACCCGGGACCGAAGGGGAGACCCAGTACTTC
clone_size: NA; d_call: NA; j_call: TRBJ1-5; v_call: TRBV28; cdr3_aa: CASLRTGQVAGPQHF; cdr3_nt: TGTGCCAGCCTCCGCACCGGGCAGGTAGCGGGGCCCCAGCATTTT
clone_size: NA; d_call: NA; j_call: TRBJ2-3; v_call: TRBV5-1; cdr3_aa: CASIGRGDTQYF; cdr3_nt: TGCGCCAGCATCGGCCGAGGAGATACGCAGTATTTT
clone_size: NA; d_call: TRBD1; j_call: TRBJ1-2; v_call: TRBV16; cdr3_aa: CASSPQGQGFNGYTF; cdr3_nt: TGTGCCAGCAGCCCCCAAGGACAGGGTTTTAACGGCTACACCTTC
clone_size: NA; d_call: NA; j_call: TRBJ2-7; v_call: TRBV28; cdr3_aa: CASSYSGALSYEQYF; cdr3_nt: TGTGCCAGCAGTTACTCGGGAGCGCTCTCCTACGAGCAGTACTTC
clone_size: NA; d_call: NA; j_call: TRBJ2-1; v_call: TRBV6-5; cdr3_aa: CASGLGSYNEQFF; cdr3_nt: TGTGCCAGCGGACTGGGATCCTACAATGAGCAGTTCTTC
clone_size: NA; d_call: TRBD1; j_call: TRBJ1-4; v_call: TRBV11-2; cdr3_aa: CASSLDAGGREKLFF; cdr3_nt: TGTGCCAGCAGCTTAGACGCAGGGGGCAGGGAAAAACTGTTTTTT
clone_size: NA; d_call: NA; j_call: TRBJ1-2; v_call: TRBV19; cdr3_aa: CASTITVRDYGYTF; cdr3_nt: TGTGCCAGTACCATCACCGTGCGGGACTATGGCTACACCTTC
clone_size: NA; d_call: TRBD2; j_call: TRBJ2-1; v_call: TRBV30; cdr3_aa: CAYTEFRSLAGGLRNEQFF; cdr3_nt: TGTGCCTATACCGAGTTCCGGTCGCTAGCGGGAGGGCTGAGAAATGAGCAGTTCTTC
clone_size: NA; d_call: TRBD2; j_call: TRBJ2-5; v_call: TRBV6-6; cdr3_aa: CASSGTTGAQYF; cdr3_nt: TGTGCCAGCAGTGGGACTACTGGAGCCCAGTACTTC
clone_size: NA; d_call: NA; j_call: TRBJ2-2; v_call: TRBV6-1; cdr3_aa: CASAGDTSFTGELFF; cdr3_nt: TGTGCCAGCGCTGGGGACACCAGCTTCACCGGGGAGCTGTTTTTT
clone_size: NA; d_call: TRBD2; j_call: TRBJ2-2; v_call: TRBV7-3; cdr3_aa: CASSSKRGTGELFF; cdr3_nt: TGTGCCAGCAGCTCGAAGCGGGGGACCGGGGAGCTGTTTTTT
clone_size: few; d_call: TRBD1; j_call: TRBJ1-1; v_call: TRBV9; cdr3_aa: CASSANRGDTEAFF; cdr3_nt: TGTGCCAGCAGCGCCAACAGGGGAGACACTGAAGCTTTCTTT
clone_size: NA; d_call: NA; j_call: TRBJ1-5; v_call: TRBV27; cdr3_aa: CASSPGRGAGLGPQHF; cdr3_nt: TGTGCCAGCAGTCCAGGTCGGGGGGCGGGATTAGGGCCCCAGCATTTT
clone_size: once; d_call: TRBD2; j_call: TRBJ2-1; v_call: TRBV4-1; cdr3_aa: CASSPYSTSGSHNEQFF; cdr3_nt: TGCGCCAGCAGCCCCTATTCTACTAGCGGGAGCCACAATGAGCAGTTCTTC
clone_size: NA; d_call: NA; j_call: TRBJ2-5; v_call: TRBV2; cdr3_aa: CASSERETQYF; cdr3_nt: TGTGCCAGCAGCGAGAGGGAGACCCAGTACTTC
clone_size: NA; d_call: NA; j_call: TRBJ2-1; v_call: TRBV11-1; cdr3_aa: CASSLEYGGLNDNEQFF; cdr3_nt: TGTGCCAGCAGCTTAGAGTACGGGGGGCTGAACGACAATGAGCAGTTCTTC
clone_size: NA; d_call: NA; j_call: TRBJ1-4; v_call: TRBV5-1; cdr3_aa: CASSLGRATGVEKLFF; cdr3_nt: TGCGCCAGCAGCTTGGGACGCGCAACTGGAGTTGAAAAACTGTTTTTT
clone_size: NA; d_call: NA; j_call: TRBJ2-7; v_call: TRBV28; cdr3_aa: CASSSGDPYEQYF; cdr3_nt: TGTGCCAGCAGCTCCGGGGACCCCTACGAGCAGTACTTC
clone_size: NA; d_call: NA; j_call: TRBJ1-5; v_call: TRBV6-1; cdr3_aa: CASTEHGCCQPQHF; cdr3_nt: TGTGCCAGCACTGAACATGGGTGTTGTCAGCCCCAGCATTTT
clone_size: NA; d_call: NA; j_call: TRBJ2-3; v_call: TRBV2; cdr3_aa: CASSAGPDTQYF; cdr3_nt: TGTGCCAGCAGTGCGGGCCCAGATACGCAGTATTTT
clone_size: once; d_call: NA; j_call: TRBJ2-7; v_call: TRBV5-4; cdr3_aa: CASSSRTDLSYEQYF; cdr3_nt: TGTGCCAGCAGCTCCCGGACAGATCTCTCCTACGAGCAGTACTTC
clone_size: NA; d_call: NA; j_call: TRBJ2-1; v_call: TRBV5-1; cdr3_aa: CASSPYLSGVDNEQFF; cdr3_nt: TGCGCCAGCAGCCCCTACCTTAGCGGAGTGGACAATGAGCAGTTCTTC
clone_size: NA; d_call: NA; j_call: TRBJ1-2; v_call: TRBV5-1; cdr3_aa: CASSTGPSYGYTF; cdr3_nt: TGCGCCAGCAGCACGGGGCCTTCTTACGGCTACACCTTC
clone_size: NA; d_call: NA; j_call: TRBJ1-1; v_call: TRBV2; cdr3_aa: CASSNDRNTEAFF; cdr3_nt: TGTGCCAGCAGCAACGACAGGAACACTGAAGCTTTCTTT
clone_size: NA; d_call: NA; j_call: TRBJ1-5; v_call: TRBV5-1; cdr3_aa: CASSLGEGQPQHF; cdr3_nt: TGCGCCAGCAGCTTGGGTGAGGGGCAGCCCCAGCATTTT
clone_size: NA; d_call: NA; j_call: TRBJ1-5; v_call: TRBV19; cdr3_aa: CACKDVGGVGQPQHF; cdr3_nt: TGTGCCTGCAAAGACGTGGGGGGCGTTGGTCAGCCCCAGCATTTT
clone_size: NA; d_call: TRBD2; j_call: TRBJ2-5; v_call: TRBV7-2; cdr3_aa: CASSLAGGGETQYF; cdr3_nt: TGTGCCAGCAGCTTGGCGGGAGGGGGAGAGACCCAGTACTTC
clone_size: NA; d_call: TRBD1; j_call: TRBJ1-2; v_call: TRBV25-1; cdr3_aa: CASSGQGANYGYTF; cdr3_nt: TGTGCCAGCAGCGGACAGGGGGCTAACTATGGCTACACCTTC
clone_size: NA; d_call: NA; j_call: TRBJ2-1; v_call: TRBV7-2; cdr3_aa: CASSLTRDNRNEQFF; cdr3_nt: TGTGCCAGCAGCTTAACCCGGGACAATCGCAATGAGCAGTTCTTC
clone_size: NA; d_call: TRBD2; j_call: TRBJ2-2; v_call: TRBV19; cdr3_aa: CAGRGVAGGELFF; cdr3_nt: TGTGCCGGCCGGGGGGTGGCTGGCGGGGAGCTGTTTTTT
clone_size: NA; d_call: NA; j_call: TRBJ1-1; v_call: TRBV7-9; cdr3_aa: CASSRDGGQVQEAFF; cdr3_nt: TGTGCCAGCAGCCGAGACGGAGGCCAGGTCCAGGAAGCTTTCTTT
clone_size: NA; d_call: NA; j_call: TRBJ2-7; v_call: TRBV5-1; cdr3_aa: CASSLVGSRNEQYF; cdr3_nt: TGCGCCAGCAGCTTGGTCGGGAGTCGGAACGAGCAGTACTTC
clone_size: NA; d_call: TRBD1; j_call: TRBJ2-7; v_call: TRBV7-9; cdr3_aa: CASSLPDRSYEQYF; cdr3_nt: TGTGCCAGCAGCTTACCGGACAGGTCATACGAGCAGTACTTC
clone_size: NA; d_call: NA; j_call: TRBJ1-1; v_call: TRBV23-1; cdr3_aa: CASSQSVPGHAFF; cdr3_nt: TGCGCCAGCAGTCAATCGGTTCCAGGGCATGCTTTCTTT
clone_size: NA; d_call: TRBD2; j_call: TRBJ2-1; v_call: TRBV5-1; cdr3_aa: CASSLGLSAGENEQFF; cdr3_nt: TGCGCCAGCAGCCTTGGTTTAAGCGCGGGAGAGAATGAGCAGTTCTTC
clone_size: NA; d_call: NA; j_call: TRBJ2-2; v_call: TRBV4-1; cdr3_aa: CASSQVVIVGELFF; cdr3_nt: TGCGCCAGCAGCCAAGTAGTAATAGTCGGGGAGCTGTTTTTT
clone_size: NA; d_call: NA; j_call: TRBJ2-7; v_call: TRBV5-1; cdr3_aa: CASSPVPEPDEQYF; cdr3_nt: TGCGCCAGCAGCCCGGTCCCGGAGCCCGACGAGCAGTACTTC
clone_size: NA; d_call: TRBD2; j_call: TRBJ2-5; v_call: TRBV18; cdr3_aa: CASSPPGLARETQYF; cdr3_nt: TGTGCCAGCTCACCTCCGGGACTAGCAAGAGAGACCCAGTACTTC